These 18 T cell receptor beta chains share one sample of origin, sequenced in a study of PD-1 blockade in classical Hodgkin lymphoma. The data were produced by immunoSEQ multiplex PCR, yet TCRdb's version contains in-frame clones alone and is incomplete. The table shows about 98,000 clones, with roughly 76% occurring only once. Relapses following autologous stem cell transplantation were seen in all patients, with brentuximab vedotin exposure varying. The sequences come from peripheral blood mononuclear cells (PBMCs), collected before the second cycle of nivolumab. Every receptor here comes from a human donor with classical Hodgkin lymphoma.

The rearrangement uses TRBV10-3 and TRBJ2-1; TRBD2 aligns across 11 bases. Per germline, CDR1 ENHRY and CDR2 SYGVKD. Trimming took 7 bases from V and 5 from J; bases not matched to a gene: 7. The CDR3 has 15 residues. This CDR3 reads CAITPGTSGHNEQFF. DNA of the CDR3: TGTGCCATCACTCCGGGGACTAGCGGTCACAATGAGCAGTTCTTC.

The chain uses TRBV7-2 and TRBJ2-1; possibly TRBD1 for D (7 bases). The V gene's germline CDR1 is SGHTA and CDR2 FQGNSA. This CDR3 region has 15 residues. Trimming pared 4 bases from V and 6 bases from J, leaving 16 bases between. This CDR3 is CASSSQGGVGNEQFF. The CDR3 DNA sequence: TGTGCCAGCAGCTCGCAGGGGGGAGTTGGCAATGAGCAGTTCTTC.

V and J are TRBV18 and TRBJ2-7; TRBD1 matches 8 bases. The CDR3 extends over 14 amino acids. CDR1 is KGHSH and CDR2 is LQKENI in the germline V gene. The V gene end was trimmed by 3 bases and the J gene end by 3 bases; junction bases not matched to a gene: 4. The CDR3 sequence: CASSPMDRDYEQYF. DNA for the CDR3: TGTGCCAGCTCACCGATGGACAGGGACTACGAGCAGTACTTC.

The gene calls are TRBV2 and TRBJ1-4, with D maybe TRBD1 (5 bases). Germline V CDR1 and CDR2: SNHLY, FYNNEI. The CDR3 has 14 amino acids. V lost 6 bases, J lost 0 bases, and 8 bases lay in between. CDR3 DNA sequence: TGTGCCAGCAGGCCGACAGCAACTAATGAAAAACTGTTTTTT. Amino acids: CASRPTATNEKLFF.

This clone has only one observation. The J gene is TRBJ2-5, the V gene TRBV11-2, with a weak D call TRBD1 (5 bases). Per germline, CDR1 SGHAT and CDR2 FQNNGV. With 2 bases removed from V and 4 bases from J, the gap between germline ends came to 8 bases. This CDR3 has 13 amino acids. CDR3 amino acids: CASSLRQGETQYF. The CDR3 coding sequence is TGTGCCAGCAGCTTAAGGCAGGGAGAGACCCAGTACTTC.

This clone was picked up one time. The genes are TRBV7-9 and TRBJ2-7; the D gene is possibly TRBD1 (5 bases). CDR1 SEHNR and CDR2 FQNEAQ come from the germline V gene (reference sequence). Trimming took off 0 bases at V and 5 bases at J, with 11 bases between the two ends. CDR3 size: 14 residues. CDR3: CASSLARASDEQYF. The CDR3 nucleotides read TGTGCCAGCAGCTTAGCCAGGGCGAGCGACGAGCAGTACTTC.

This clone has just a few counts. The CDR3 is CSVTRGVDTEAFF. In DNA, the CDR3 is TGCAGCGTCACAAGGGGGGTGGACACTGAAGCTTTCTTT. This rearrangement joins TRBV29-1 to TRBJ1-1; D might be TRBD1 (6 bases). The length of the CDR3 is 13 residues. Deletions cut 6 bases from V and 3 bases from J, with 14 bases between. The germline V gene encodes CDR1 SQVTM and CDR2 ANQGSEA. The entire variable domain, with the rest obtained from reference TRBV29-1 and TRBJ1-1, is as follows: SAVISQKPSRDICQRGTSLTIQCQVDSQVTMMFWYRQQPGQSLTLIATANQGSEATYESGFVIDKFPISRPNLTFSTLTVSNMSPEDSSIYLCSVTRGVDTEAFFGQGTRLTVV.

The V and J genes are TRBV4-2 and TRBJ1-5; possible D gene TRBD1, 6 bases. CDR1 is LGHNA and CDR2 is YNFKEQ in the germline V gene. The CDR3 covers 17 residues. With 2 bases removed from V and 1 base from J, the gap between germline ends came to 15 bases. CDR3 region: CASSQFAGEVSNQPQHF. CDR3 coding DNA: TGTGCCAGCAGCCAATTCGCAGGGGAGGTAAGCAATCAGCCCCAGCATTTT.

The CDR3 region is CASSPSERAGELFF. In DNA, the CDR3 is TGTGCCAGCAGCCCCTCGGAGCGCGCCGGGGAGCTGTTTTTT. This chain links TRBV7-9 with TRBJ2-2; no clear D gene. Germline CDR1 reads SEHNR; CDR2 reads FQNEAQ (reference sequence). Trimming took 5 bases from V and 6 from J, leaving 13 bases between them. The CDR3 loop spans 14 amino acids. The whole variable domain, remainder taken from reference TRBV7-9 and TRBJ2-2, is DTGVSQNPRHKITKRGQNVTFRCDPISEHNRLYWYRQTLGQGPEFLTYFQNEAQLEKSRLLSDRFSAERPKGSFSTLEIQRTEQGDSAMYLCASSPSERAGELFFGEGSRLTVL.

The V and J genes are TRBV10-2 and TRBJ2-3; D is unclear. The CDR3 consists of 17 residues. Germline V CDR1 and CDR2: WSHSY, SAAADI. Trimming shortened V by 7 bases and J by 0 bases, and 20 bases separated the two germline ends. CDR3 DNA sequence: TGCGCCAGCACCTTACAACGACTGCCCGCTAGCACAGATACGCAGTATTTT. It specifies CASTLQRLPASTDTQYF.

The chain employs TRBV28 and TRBJ2-1, with 14 bases aligning to TRBD2. V lost 8 bases to trimming and J lost 12 bases; unmatched junction nucleotides: 15. In germline, CDR1 is MDHEN, CDR2 SYDVKM. This CDR3 has 16 amino acids. The CDR3 DNA reads TGTGCCAGCTCGCTCCCAGGGACTAGCGGGAGTCGCGGGCAGTTCTTC. This translates into CASSLPGTSGSRGQFF.

V is TRBV6-1 and J is TRBJ1-5; tentative D call: TRBD1 (5 bases). Trimming removed 2 bases from V and 4 bases from J, with 9 bases in between. This CDR3 contains 14 residues. The germline V gene encodes CDR1 MNHNS and CDR2 SASEGT. CDR3 in amino acids: CASSEYGTNQPQHF. The CDR3 DNA is TGTGCCAGCAGTGAATATGGGACTAATCAGCCCCAGCATTTT.

The chain couples TRBV5-1 to TRBJ2-7; D perhaps matches TRBD2 (6 bases). CDR1 and CDR2 from the germline V gene are SGHRS and YFSETQ. The CDR3 runs to 12 residues. The V gene lost 2 bases and the J gene lost 3 bases, with 6 bases spanning the gap. This CDR3 is CASSFGSYEQYF. Written as DNA, the CDR3 is TGCGCCAGCAGCTTCGGGAGCTACGAGCAGTACTTC.

The rearrangement joins TRBV10-3 to TRBJ2-3; D remains unclear. The CDR3 extends over 12 amino acids. The V and J ends lost 0 bases and 5 bases respectively, with 3 bases between them. Germline V gene sequence: CDR1 ENHRY, CDR2 SYGVKD. The CDR3 region has the DNA TGTGCCATCAGTGAGTCTAGAGATACGCAGTATTTT. Protein sequence: CAISESRDTQYF.

The chain has TRBV1 and TRBJ1-2. TRBV1 is deemed a pseudogene. This CDR3 region has 13 residues. CDR3 bases: TGCACCAGCAGCCACCTGGACGGTGGGGGCTACACCTTC. Its protein is CTSSHLDGGGYTF.

This clone was counted once. This chain joins TRBV7-8 and TRBJ2-7; 14 bases match TRBD2. CDR3 size: 19 residues. CDR1 is SGHVS and CDR2 is FQNEAQ in the germline V gene. V lost 0 bases and J lost 2; bases outside the gene matches: 9. CDR3 in DNA: TGTGCCAGCAGCTTAGCGACCGGGACTAGCGGGAGTTCCCCCTACGAGCAGTACTTC. Protein product: CASSLATGTSGSSPYEQYF.

V usage is TRBV7-9 and J usage is TRBJ1-2; a weak D match, TRBD1 (5 bases). The germline V and J ends were trimmed by 3 bases and 5 bases, with 7 bases remaining between them. The CDR3 covers 12 residues. From germline, CDR1 is SEHNR and CDR2 FQNEAQ (reference sequence). The CDR3 DNA sequence: TGTGCCAGCAGCTTCGGGGGGTATGGCTACACCTTC. It yields the protein CASSFGGYGYTF.

This chain uses TRBV29-1 with TRBJ2-7; 7 bases agree with TRBD2. V dropped 5 bases and J dropped 9; count of bases not matched to a gene: 7. From germline, CDR1 is SQVTM and CDR2 ANQGSEA. The CDR3 extends over 11 amino acids. The CDR3 bases are TGCAGCGTTTGGGAGGGCAGCTCGCAGTACTTC. This gives the protein CSVWEGSSQYF.